The 23 T cell receptor beta chains below come from one sample, sequenced in a study of blood T cell repertoires in COVID-19 (TCRdb year 2020). Library preparation used the immunoSEQ multiplex PCR assay. The source is immuneACCESS, and TCRdb retained only in-frame sequences with V and J called. Part of the clones is not carried over; for the studies checked, unresolved V genes explain less than half of this, and the remainder is unexplained. Within this sample are 220,000 or so clones, with 75% to 90% of them counted one time only. The top ten clones comprise about 3% of the sample. The material sequenced was PBMCs or T cells enriched from blood (not recorded which). All receptors derive from a woman under 30 in a cohort exposed to, infected with or recovered from COVID-19 (not recorded which).

The V call is TRBV12-3 or TRBV12-4, the J call TRBJ1-6; D unresolved. With 3 bases removed from V and 7 bases from J, the gap between germline ends came to 7 bases. The CDR3 is 13 amino acids. CDR3 coding DNA: TGTGCCAGCAGTTTGTTAGCCAATTCACCCCTCCACTTT. It yields the protein CASSLLANSPLHF.

This chain joins TRBV9 and TRBJ2-7, with TRBD2 matching 8 bases. The junction had 13 bases not matched to a gene; V was cut back by 1 base and J by 7 bases. CDR3 size: 16 residues. The germline CDR1 and CDR2 sequences are SGDLS and YYNGEE. CDR3 in DNA: TGTGCCAGCAGCGTATCCTGGAGCGGGAGTTCAAGGGAGCAGTACTTC. This codes for CASSVSWSGSSREQYF.

V and J are TRBV5-4 and TRBJ2-7; TRBD1 matches 7 bases. The CDR3 consists of 14 residues. The J segment lost 2 bases and the V segment lost 4 bases, leaving 6 bases of the junction unmatched. Germline assignment: CDR1 SGHNT and CDR2 YYREEE (reference sequence). The CDR3 DNA reads TGTGCCAGCAGCGGGGACAGTCTGACCTACGAGCAGTACTTC. Translating gives CASSGDSLTYEQYF.

The CDR3 DNA sequence: TGTGCCAGCAGCCAAGACCTCGACAGGGGGCGATCACCCCTCCACTTT. Residues: CASSQDLDRGRSPLHF. The chain joins TRBV4-2 to TRBJ1-6; the match to TRBD1 covers 10 bases. In germline, CDR1 is LGHNA, CDR2 YNFKEQ. After removal of 0 bases from V and 10 bases from J, the junction contained 6 bases not matched to a gene. The CDR3 runs to 16 residues.

The chain has TRBV10-1 and TRBJ1-1; 8 positions match TRBD1. The CDR3 covers 14 residues. Per germline, CDR1 WNHNN and CDR2 SYGVQD (reference sequence). V shed 5 bases and J 5 bases; nucleotides not matched to a gene: 7. The CDR3 DNA reads TGCGCCAGCAGTCCGGACAGGGCCGGGACTGAAGCTTTCTTT. This codes for CASSPDRAGTEAFF.

The chain has TRBV19 and TRBJ2-4; 9 nucleotides match TRBD1. Losses at the gene ends were 2 bases for V and 8 bases for J; bases not matched to a gene: 4. CDR3 size: 14 residues. Germline lookup yields CDR1 LNHDA and CDR2 SQIVND (reference sequence). CDR3 DNA sequence: TGTGCCAGTAGTATAACAGGGGGCGCTGACATTCAGTACTTC. It is translated as CASSITGGADIQYF.

The rearrangement links TRBV7-6 to TRBJ2-2; D uncertain. Germline-derived CDR1 and CDR2 are SGHVS and FNYEAQ. CDR3 size: 17 residues. V lost 5 bases, J lost 1 base, and 17 bases lay in between. This CDR3 is CASSAPPNIRNTGELFF. In DNA form, the CDR3 reads TGTGCCAGCAGCGCCCCACCGAACATAAGGAACACCGGGGAGCTGTTTTTT.

The chain carries TRBV10-3 and TRBJ2-1, with unresolved D. The CDR3 loop spans 14 amino acids. From germline, CDR1 is ENHRY and CDR2 SYGVKD. The germline V and J ends were trimmed by 0 bases and 4 bases, with 7 bases remaining between them. The DNA of the CDR3 is TGTGCCATCAGTGAGTCCCTAGAGTACAATGAGCAGTTCTTC. Amino acid sequence: CAISESLEYNEQFF.

This clone was observed a single time. V usage is TRBV19 and J usage is TRBJ1-3, with 7 bases aligning to TRBD1. The ends lost 3 bases at V and 2 bases at J; junction bases unmatched: 1. The CDR3 extends over 14 amino acids. The V gene's germline CDR1 is LNHDA and CDR2 SQIVND (reference sequence). The CDR3 here is CASSIQGAGNTIYF. In DNA, the CDR3 is TGTGCCAGTAGTATCCAGGGGGCTGGAAACACCATATATTTT.

The V gene is TRBV5-5, the J gene TRBJ2-7, with 10 bases matching TRBD1. Germline V CDR1 and CDR2: SGHKS, YYEKEE (reference sequence). CDR3 length: 14 amino acids. V gave up 4 bases and J gave up 3 bases; unmatched junction bases: 4. As DNA, the CDR3 is TGTGCCAGCAGCAGCCGGGACAGGGGCTACGAGCAGTACTTC. Encoded protein: CASSSRDRGYEQYF. The entire variable domain, with the rest obtained from reference TRBV5-5 and TRBJ2-7, is as follows: DAGVTQSPTHLIKTRGQQVTLRCSPISGHKSVSWYQQVLGQGPQFIFQYYEKEERGRGNFPDRFSARQFPNYSSELNVNALLLGDSALYLCASSSRDRGYEQYFGPGTRLTVT.

The J gene is TRBJ2-7, the V gene TRBV28, with TRBD2 as a possible D gene (6 bases). The CDR3 is made up of 14 amino acids. The germline CDR1 and CDR2 sequences are MDHEN and SYDVKM. CDR3 protein: CGVGVASELDEQYF. The CDR3, as DNA: TGTGGAGTTGGGGTAGCTAGCGAGTTAGACGAGCAGTACTTC.

In DNA, the CDR3 is TGCGCCAGCAGTGGCTCAGGACAGGGAACTTTGAATGAGCAGTTCTTC. Protein: CASSGSGQGTLNEQFF. V usage is TRBV10-1 and J usage is TRBJ2-1; 8 bases are a match to TRBD1. This CDR3 comprises 16 residues. Germline V gives CDR1 WNHNN, CDR2 SYGVQD (reference sequence). V trimming: 4 bases; J trimming: 7 bases; junction bases outside the gene matches: 12.

This chain links TRBV19 with TRBJ1-1; perhaps TRBD1 as D (5 bases). The CDR3 length is 15 residues. The V gene's germline CDR1 is LNHDA and CDR2 SQIVND (reference sequence). V dropped 8 bases and J dropped 4 bases, with 20 bases sitting between them. CDR3 DNA: TGTGCCAGTGGGAGGGGATCTAATGGAGGCACTGAAGCTTTCTTT. Protein product: CASGRGSNGGTEAFF.

The V call is TRBV5-6, the J call TRBJ2-1, with 8 bases lining up with TRBD2. The CDR3 is made up of 15 amino acids. Trimming took 6 bases from V and 4 from J; bases not matched to a gene: 9. CDR1 is SGHDT and CDR2 is YYEEEE in the germline V gene. DNA for the CDR3: TGTGCCAGCACCAAACTAGCGGAGTCATACAATGAGCAGTTCTTC. Its protein product is CASTKLAESYNEQFF.

The chain couples TRBV3-1 (or the pseudogene TRBV3-2) to TRBJ1-1; 9 bases agree with TRBD1. CDR3 size: 14 residues. With 7 bases clipped from V and 5 bases from J, the junction kept 8 bases outside the gene matches. The V gene's germline CDR1 is LGHDT and CDR2 YNNKEL (reference sequence). The CDR3 is CASTKQGARTEAFF. The CDR3, as DNA: TGTGCCAGCACAAAACAGGGGGCGCGTACTGAAGCTTTCTTT.

The V call is TRBV2, the J call TRBJ1-3; D is possibly TRBD1 (5 bases). The germline V and J ends were trimmed by 2 bases and 0 bases, with 11 bases remaining between them. Germline CDR1 is SNHLY and CDR2 is FYNNEI. This CDR3 has 16 residues. In DNA, the CDR3 is TGTGCCAGCAGTGAAAGGGGCCTAAGCTCTGGAAACACCATATATTTT. Translated, it gives CASSERGLSSGNTIYF. Drawing the rest from reference TRBV2 and TRBJ1-3, the complete variable domain is EPEVTQTPSHQVTQMGQEVILRCVPISNHLYFYWYRQILGQKVEFLVSFYNNEISEKSEIFDDQFSVERPDGSNFTLKIRSTKLEDSAMYFCASSERGLSSGNTIYFGEGSWLTVV.

This rearrangement joins TRBV15 to TRBJ2-7; TRBD1 matches at 8 bases. CDR3 size: 13 residues. Germline V gene lookup returns CDR1 LNHNV and CDR2 YYDKDF (reference sequence). Trimming removed 4 bases from V and 2 bases from J; junction bases left unmatched: 1. In DNA, the CDR3 is TGTGCCACCAGCACGGGACAGGCCTACGAGCAGTACTTC. Translation gives CATSTGQAYEQYF.

Only one count was recorded for this clone. The chain links TRBV30 to TRBJ1-5; no clear D gene. Trimming left V 0 bases short and J 9 bases short, with 21 bases between. CDR1 and CDR2 from the germline V gene are GTSNPN and SVGIG (reference sequence). The CDR3 totals 16 residues. The CDR3 spells CAWSVREASGRAPQHF. The CDR3 DNA reads TGTGCCTGGAGTGTTCGGGAGGCTTCCGGTCGCGCGCCCCAGCATTTT. Variable domain in full (rest from reference TRBV30 and TRBJ1-5): SQTIHQWPATLVQPVGSPLSLECTVEGTSNPNLYWYRQAAGRGLQLLFYSVGIGQISSEVPQNLSASRPQDRQFILSSKKLLLSDSGFYLCAWSVREASGRAPQHFGDGTRLSIL.

This chain links TRBV3-1 (or the pseudogene TRBV3-2) with TRBJ2-5; weak D call: TRBD2 (6 bases). The CDR3 totals 14 residues. Germline V gene lookup returns CDR1 LGHDT and CDR2 YNNKEL (reference sequence). V was pared by 2 bases and J by 7 bases, with 14 bases between. CDR3: CASSQRLVRGTQYF. CDR3 DNA sequence: TGTGCCAGCAGCCAACGACTAGTCCGGGGGACCCAGTACTTC.

This chain links TRBV10-3 with TRBJ1-1, with D possibly being TRBD1 (6 bases). This CDR3 has 14 amino acids. Germline CDR1 reads ENHRY; CDR2 reads SYGVKD. Trimming removed 2 bases from V and 3 bases from J, with 10 bases in between. The CDR3 loop is CAISETGRDTEAFF. The CDR3 nucleotides are TGTGCCATCAGTGAGACAGGGAGGGACACTGAAGCTTTCTTT.

The chain recombines TRBV30 with TRBJ1-1; the D is unclear. V was clipped by 8 bases and J by 5 bases, with 12 bases between them. The CDR3 consists of 11 residues. Germline loops: CDR1 GTSNPN, CDR2 SVGIG (reference sequence). The chain's CDR3 is CAAVVWTEAFF. Here the CDR3 DNA reads TGTGCCGCAGTCGTTTGGACTGAAGCTTTCTTT.

The chain has TRBV27 and TRBJ1-6; D is ambiguous. CDR1 MNHEY and CDR2 SMNVEV come from the germline V gene (reference sequence). V lost 5 bases to trimming and J lost 4 bases, with 9 bases between them. CDR3 length: 14 residues. In nucleotides, the CDR3 is TGTGCCAGCAGTCCAATCGGGTATAATTCACCCCTCCACTTT. It codes for CASSPIGYNSPLHF.

The chain couples TRBV13 to TRBJ1-2, with 9 bases matching TRBD1. The V gene's germline CDR1 is PRHDT and CDR2 FYEKMQ (reference sequence). V was clipped by 6 bases and J by 4 bases; unmatched bases: 3. The length of the CDR3 is 13 residues. The CDR3 DNA follows: TGTGCCAGCAGGCCGGGACAGGGCTATGGCTACACCTTC. It codes for CASRPGQGYGYTF.